This TCR beta chain was retrieved from a study of shared clonotypes between healthy human individuals. Only in-frame clones appear in the TCRdb table, and some are missing; sequencing was by immunoSEQ multiplex PCR. Here the sample spans under 2,000,000 clones, approximately 94% being singletons. The V gene's germline CDR1 is SEHNR and CDR2 FQNEAQ (reference sequence). Trimming took off 5 bases at V and 5 bases at J, with 7 bases between the two ends. The CDR3 is 12 residues long. CD8 cells classed as naive were CD45RO-negative and positively selected for CCR7, excluding terminally differentiated effector memory CD45RA+ cells.

The origin of this receptor is a man between 18 and 29 years old in good health. The specimen sequenced was naive CD8+ T cells sorted from blood. The chain uses TRBV7-9 and TRBJ2-4, with D unclear. Here the CDR3 reads CASSTPENIQYF. The CDR3 nucleotides are TGTGCCAGCAGCACCCCCGAAAACATTCAGTACTTC. Based on the CDR3 plus reference TRBV7-9 and TRBJ2-4, the full variable domain is DTGVSQNPRHKITKRGQNVTFRCDPISEHNRLYWYRQTLGQGPEFLTYFQNEAQLEKSRLLSDRFSAERPKGSFSTLEIQRTEQGDSAMYLCASSTPENIQYFGAGTRLSVL.